Shown below are 8 T cell receptor beta chains from a single sample sequenced in a study of cytomegalovirus exposure and HLA in healthy donors. Use of 60 Vbeta and 13 Jbeta primers characterized the PCR. TCRdb's table, derived via immunoSEQ multiplex PCR, lists solely in-frame clones and lacks some. This table holds 150,000 to 200,000 clones, more than 60% found once. The sample consisted of PBMCs. Receptor source: a woman aged 40 to 49 in good health and CMV-seropositive.

The chain employs TRBV9 and TRBJ2-5, with a weak D call TRBD1 (5 bases). Trimming stripped 0 bases from V and 3 bases from J, with 9 bases between. The CDR3 is 14 amino acids. The V gene's germline CDR1 is SGDLS and CDR2 YYNGEE. CDR3 loop: CASSVAAGKETQYF. CDR3 DNA sequence: TGTGCCAGCAGCGTAGCGGCAGGGAAAGAGACCCAGTACTTC.

The chain combines TRBV7-2 with TRBJ1-2; TRBD1 matches 8 bases. Trimming took 1 base from V and 4 from J; bases not matched to a gene: 5. Looked up from germline, CDR1 is SGHTA and CDR2 is FQGNSA. The CDR3 has 15 amino acids. Written as DNA, the CDR3 is TGTGCCAGCAGCTTAGGTGCAGGGGGCAGCTATGGCTACACCTTC. It encodes CASSLGAGGSYGYTF.

The rearrangement links TRBV28 to TRBJ2-5; 11 bases are a match to TRBD1. V shed 5 bases and J 4 bases; nucleotides not matched to a gene: 3. Germline V gene sequence: CDR1 MDHEN, CDR2 SYDVKM. The CDR3 extends over 14 amino acids. CDR3 nucleotides: TGTGCCAGCAGTCCCGGGACAGGGGGAGAGACCCAGTACTTC. It yields the protein CASSPGTGGETQYF.

This chain joins TRBV29-1 and TRBJ2-3; TRBD1 matches at 8 bases. In germline, CDR1 is SQVTM, CDR2 ANQGSEA. This CDR3 comprises 13 residues. V trimming: 4 bases; J trimming: 5 bases; junction bases outside the gene matches: 5. The CDR3, as DNA: TGCAGCGTTGCAGGGGGCGTGGGAGATACGCAGTATTTT. Translating it yields CSVAGGVGDTQYF.

Worth noting for this clone: One junction end disagrees with the germline gene, perhaps due to a read error. The rearrangement uses TRBV7-7 and TRBJ2-1; 9 nucleotides agree with TRBD1. Germline CDR1 SSHAT, CDR2 FNYEAQ (reference sequence). The CDR3 runs 15 residues. The CDR3 bases are TGTGCTAGCAGCCCACAGGGGGCCTCCTACAATGAGCAGTTCTTC. Translating gives CASSPQGASYNEQFF.

The rearrangement uses TRBV18 and TRBJ1-3, with D hard to call. Germline loops: CDR1 KGHSH, CDR2 LQKENI. The CDR3 contains 16 residues. V dropped 5 bases and J dropped 0 bases, with 14 bases sitting between them. The CDR3 nucleotides read TGTGCCAGCTCAAAACCCCGCGCTGCCTCTGGAAACACCATATATTTT. It is translated as CASSKPRAASGNTIYF.

CDR3 sequence: CAISESGQGASDTQYF. In nucleotides, the CDR3 is TGTGCCATCAGTGAGTCCGGACAGGGGGCCTCAGATACGCAGTATTTT. The chain carries TRBV10-3 and TRBJ2-3; 11 positions agree with TRBD1. Trimming removed 0 bases from V and 4 bases from J; junction bases left unmatched: 3. The CDR3 has 16 amino acids. Germline CDR1 is ENHRY and CDR2 is SYGVKD.

This clone was counted between two and nine times. This chain connects TRBV9 to TRBJ1-2; a possible D gene is TRBD1 (6 bases). The length of the CDR3 is 12 residues. Trimming removed 4 bases from V and 5 bases from J, with 9 bases in between. From germline, CDR1 is SGDLS and CDR2 YYNGEE. This CDR3 is CASSWGQYGYTF. CDR3 bases: TGTGCCAGCAGCTGGGGGCAGTATGGCTACACCTTC.